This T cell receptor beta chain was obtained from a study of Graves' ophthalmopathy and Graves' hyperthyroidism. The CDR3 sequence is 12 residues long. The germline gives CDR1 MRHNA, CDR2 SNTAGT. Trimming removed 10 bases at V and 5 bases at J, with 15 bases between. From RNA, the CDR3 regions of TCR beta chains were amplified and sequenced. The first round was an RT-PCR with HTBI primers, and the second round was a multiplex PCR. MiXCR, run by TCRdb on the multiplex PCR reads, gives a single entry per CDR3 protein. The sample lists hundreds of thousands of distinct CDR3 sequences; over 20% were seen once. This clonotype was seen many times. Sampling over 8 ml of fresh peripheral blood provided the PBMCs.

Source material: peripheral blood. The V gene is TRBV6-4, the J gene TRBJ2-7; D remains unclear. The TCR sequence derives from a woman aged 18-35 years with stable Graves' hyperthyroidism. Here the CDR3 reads CATFGDIDEQYF. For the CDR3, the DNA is TGTGCCACATTTGGAGACATCGACGAGCAGTACTTC.